The source of this T cell receptor beta chain is a study of blood T cell repertoires in COVID-19. About the study: From T cells, B-cell-depleted T cells, or PBMCs came the material, which was cDNA or gDNA.

Patients of the Seattle cohort, enrolled during active infection, were followed longitudinally. Methods used by the authors: The authors estimated nucleated cell counts from reference gene primer amplification. Sequencing used immunoSEQ multiplex PCR; TCRdb keeps in-frame clones, though not all of them. For V, J and clone size, that table is used; D and trimming come from the DNA. Found here are 190,000 or so clones, 94% of them singletons; the top ten hold approximately 0.69%. CDR3 length equals 14 residues. CDR1 SGHRS and CDR2 YFSETQ come from the germline V gene. Trimming removed 0 bases from V and 7 bases from J, with 8 bases in between.

The chain has TRBV5-1 and TRBJ1-6; D is ambiguous. This receptor was obtained from a man aged 30 to 39 with COVID-19, enrolled during active disease. Material for sequencing was peripheral blood. Here the CDR3 reads CASSLVAENSPLHF. The CDR3 DNA sequence: TGCGCCAGCAGCTTGGTGGCGGAGAATTCACCCCTCCACTTT.